The clone carrying this T cell receptor beta chain was seen only once. As yet, its antigen is unknown. The PCR used 60 Vbeta and 13 Jbeta primers. Using immunoSEQ multiplex PCR, the repertoire was profiled, and TCRdb retains in-frame clones only, with some absent. This sample has about 260,000 clones, with approximately 85% found just once. V was cut by 5 bases and J by 4 bases, with 12 bases left in between. CDR1 is GTSNPN and CDR2 is SVGIG in the germline V gene (reference sequence). The CDR3 spans 13 residues. The sample comes from a study of cytomegalovirus exposure and HLA in healthy donors. Regarding donors, all were healthy bone marrow donors. Study-wide results and limits: Being productive about 90% or about 30% of the time was typical of most TCR beta V segments in an earlier analysis. Available immune exposure information was restricted to CMV serostatus only.

The V and J genes are TRBV30 and TRBJ1-3; D not resolved. Sequencing was performed on PBMCs. The clonotype was recovered from a woman in her thirties or forties in good health and CMV-seropositive. CDR3 nucleotides: TGTGCCTGGCGGGAGGGAAGCGGAAACACCATATATTTT. Protein product: CAWREGSGNTIYF.